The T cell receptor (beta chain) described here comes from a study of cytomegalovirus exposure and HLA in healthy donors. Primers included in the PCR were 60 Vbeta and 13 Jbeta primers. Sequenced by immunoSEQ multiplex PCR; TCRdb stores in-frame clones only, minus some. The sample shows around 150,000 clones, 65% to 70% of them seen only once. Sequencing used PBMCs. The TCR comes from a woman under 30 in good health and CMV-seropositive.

The CDR3 spells CASSLSGASNEQFF. The CDR3 bases are TGTGCCAGCAGTTTATCTGGGGCCTCCAATGAGCAGTTCTTC. The chain combines TRBV27 with TRBJ2-1, with D perhaps matching TRBD1 (5 bases). Germline lookup yields CDR1 MNHEY and CDR2 SMNVEV (reference sequence). This CDR3 region has 14 residues. Between the trimmed V and J ends, which lost 0 bases and 6 bases, there was a span of 9 bases.